This T cell receptor (beta chain) comes out of a study of CD8+CD57+ T cells in acquired aplastic anemia (dated by TCRdb to 2016 to 2019). Some background on the complete study: Extracted DNA from sorted CD4+ and CD8+ cells averaged 3.2 ug, ranging from roughly 0.17 to 27.4 ug. CD8+CD57+ expansion was defined as frequency above the mean frequency observed in healthy subjects. What the work shows at the level of the full study, not this receptor alone: No significant difference in CD8+ Simpson's diversity was found between patients and healthy controls (P=0.060). Some 30 CD8+ CDR3 sequences were found to be shared between patients and controls, but these sequences appeared to be highly expressed in patients and within the immunodominant clones of the patients.

The patients picked for sequencing were ones in whom flow cytometry had shown an expansion of CD8+CD57+ cells. Severe acquired aplastic anemia was diagnosed in all patients according to International Study of Aplastic Anemia and Agranulocytosis and Camitta criteria. Patients had received no therapy at the time of blood sampling. The study deep-sequenced TCR repertoires of sorted CD4+ and CD8+ blood T cells from severe aplastic anemia patients and healthy subjects. In the USA, patient enrollment took place under clinicaltrials.gov protocols 00001620, 01623167, 00001397, 00071045, 00081523 and 00961064. Ficoll-Paque density gradient centrifugation was used to isolate peripheral blood mononuclear cells. Before DNA extraction, CD4+ and CD8+ T cells were sorted with FACS or magnetic beads. At the junction V is shortened by 1 base and J by 4 bases, with 10 bases in between. The CDR3, from cysteine to phenylalanine, totals 14 residues. CDR3 DNA is the only sequence kept; it has 42 bases, read in frame from the first base. Per the germline V gene (reference sequence), SEHNR is the CDR1 and FQNEAQ is the CDR2.

This clonotype was seen many times. Which antigen it targets is not known. No base quality information exists; no much larger clone differs at one position. TCR beta VDJ combination and CDR3 sequence profiling used genomic DNA as the template. An Illumina HiSeq 2000 was the platform used for TCR repertoire sequencing. The study's own analysis went as follows. TRBV/TRBJ rearrangement plots, CDR3 size and DJ length profiles, and Simpson's diversity index were used to evaluate the repertoires. The most abundant DNA sequence in the deep sequencing data was taken as the immunodominant clone. CDR3 amino acid sequences were checked for sharing between subjects and were compared against published repertoires and the VDJdb database. The public reads were reanalyzed by TCRdb: fastp trimming at Q25, MiXCR alignment, in-frame beta chains only. Every distinct CDR3 protein forms one entry, paired with its most common genes and DNA. TCRdb's processing, not the study's, gives the V and J calls here. This sample comprises 100,000 to 150,000 distinct CDR3 sequences, 30% to 45% of them detected only once. 2% to 3% of the sample goes to the ten largest clones.

The TCR was taken from a human donor with aplastic anemia. Sequencing used sorted CD4+, CD8+, or CD8+CD57+ T cells (not recorded which) from PBMCs. The V and J segments used are TRBV7-9 and TRBJ1-2; too little of a D gene remains to name it. CDR3 region: CASSLEAESYGYTF. The sequence in DNA is TGTGCCAGCAGCTTAGAGGCGGAATCCTATGGCTACACCTTC.